The 24 T cell receptor beta chains presented below share a single source sample, sequenced in a study of circulating and synovial CD4+ cells in juvenile arthritis. Only in-frame clones appear in the TCRdb table, and some are missing; sequencing was by immunoSEQ multiplex PCR. The sample shows about 32,000 clones, just under 95% of them seen only once. Sequenced: CD4+ T cells from blood. The receptors stem from a human donor with juvenile idiopathic arthritis.

The genes are TRBV30 and TRBJ1-2; 7 bases fit TRBD1. This CDR3 has 14 amino acids. Trimming took 2 bases from V and 6 from J; bases not matched to a gene: 9. Germline CDR1 and CDR2: GTSNPN and SVGIG (reference sequence). CDR3 sequence: CAWSRQGALDGYTF. The DNA for the CDR3 is TGTGCCTGGAGTAGACAGGGCGCACTGGATGGCTACACCTTC.

This clone was observed a single time. Here the CDR3 reads CASSLLIRQGLSTDTQYF. The CDR3, as DNA: TGCGCCAGCAGCCTACTCATTAGACAGGGTTTAAGCACAGATACGCAGTATTTT. V gene TRBV5-1 combines with J gene TRBJ2-3; 7 nucleotides agree with TRBD1. V shed 4 bases, J shed 0 bases, and the junction held 14 bases outside the gene matches. Germline V gives CDR1 SGHRS, CDR2 YFSETQ. The CDR3 is 18 amino acids.

The chain has TRBV28 and TRBJ1-2; 7 nucleotides match TRBD1. CDR1 MDHEN and CDR2 SYDVKM come from the germline V gene. CDR3 size: 13 residues. V trimming: 5 bases; J trimming: 4 bases; junction bases outside the gene matches: 4. The CDR3 nucleotides are TGTGCCAGCAGTCTGACAGGGCGCTATGGCTACACCTTC. As protein: CASSLTGRYGYTF.

This rearrangement joins TRBV10-3 to TRBJ1-5; 7 nucleotides agree with TRBD1. CDR1 and CDR2 (germline): ENHRY, SYGVKD. The junction had 5 bases not matched to a gene; V was cut back by 8 bases and J by 4 bases. The CDR3 totals 13 residues. CDR3 sequence reads: CAIGWDRNQPQHF. In DNA, the CDR3 is TGTGCCATCGGTTGGGACAGAAATCAGCCCCAGCATTTT.

This chain connects TRBV18 to TRBJ2-2, with 11 bases fitting TRBD2. The CDR3 has 15 residues. J was trimmed by 5 bases and V by 3 bases; bases with no gene match: 2. Germline lookup yields CDR1 KGHSH and CDR2 LQKENI. CDR3 DNA sequence: TGTGCCAGCTCACCGACTAGCGGGACGACCGGGGAGCTGTTTTTT. Protein: CASSPTSGTTGELFF.

V usage is TRBV7-6 and J usage is TRBJ2-7; weak D call: TRBD1 (6 bases). CDR1 and CDR2 (germline): SGHVS, FNYEAQ. With 5 bases removed from V and 7 bases from J, the gap between germline ends came to 12 bases. The CDR3 is 12 residues long. The CDR3 spells CASSLQGGEQYF. The CDR3 DNA reads as TGTGCCAGCAGCCTACAGGGCGGGGAGCAGTACTTC.

The chain is built from TRBV28 and TRBJ2-1; D is possibly TRBD2 (6 bases). The CDR3 is 15 residues long. CDR1 MDHEN and CDR2 SYDVKM come from the germline V gene. The V and J ends lost 2 bases and 0 bases respectively, with 8 bases between them. This CDR3 reads CASSLTSTSYNEQFF. Written as DNA, the CDR3 is TGTGCCAGCAGTTTAACTAGCACCTCCTACAATGAGCAGTTCTTC.

The chain carries TRBV27 and TRBJ2-2; 7 bases line up with TRBD1. V gave up 2 bases and J gave up 4 bases; unmatched junction bases: 4. Germline CDR1 and CDR2: MNHEY and SMNVEV (reference sequence). This CDR3 spans 15 amino acids. CDR3 coding DNA: TGTGCCAGCAGTTTAGGTTACAGGGGCACCGGGGAGCTGTTTTTT. Protein: CASSLGYRGTGELFF.

This chain uses TRBV7-2 with TRBJ2-3; 9 bases fit TRBD1. The V and J ends lost 7 bases and 4 bases, in that order; junction bases with no gene match: 9. This CDR3 region has 15 residues. Germline V gene data show CDR1 as SGHTA and CDR2 as FQGNSA. This chain's CDR3 is CASNLYGTGPDTQYF. The CDR3 DNA sequence: TGTGCCAGCAACCTATATGGGACAGGGCCAGATACGCAGTATTTT.

Only one count was recorded for this clone. CDR3 region: CASSETSYEQFF. The DNA of the CDR3 is TGTGCCAGCAGCGAGACTAGCTATGAGCAGTTCTTC. This chain uses TRBV5-4 with TRBJ2-1; TRBD2 agrees at 7 bases. Germline V lookup: CDR1 SGHNT, CDR2 YYREEE (reference sequence). CDR3 length: 12 residues. V lost 4 bases, J lost 8 bases, and 3 bases stayed unmatched.

There are a few counts of this clone. This chain joins TRBV9 and TRBJ2-5; possible D gene TRBD2, 6 bases. Trimming removed 1 base at V and 2 bases at J, with 15 bases between. Germline loops: CDR1 SGDLS, CDR2 YYNGEE. The CDR3 contains 16 residues. The CDR3 sequence: CASSVSGGVPQETQYF. Here the CDR3 DNA reads TGTGCCAGCAGCGTATCTGGCGGGGTCCCACAAGAGACCCAGTACTTC. The variable domain in full, completed from reference TRBV9 and TRBJ2-5, reads DSGVTQTPKHLITATGQRVTLRCSPRSGDLSVYWYQQSLDQGLQFLIQYYNGEERAKGNILERFSAQQFPDLHSELNLSSLELGDSALYFCASSVSGGVPQETQYFGPGTRLLVL.

The chain combines TRBV15 with TRBJ1-2; D is unresolved. V lost 0 bases and J 4 bases, leaving 6 bases between the germline ends. This CDR3 has 13 amino acids. Per germline, CDR1 LNHNV and CDR2 YYDKDF (reference sequence). The CDR3 DNA reads as TGTGCCACCAGCAGAGATAACAGCTATGGCTACACCTTC. Its translation: CATSRDNSYGYTF.

This clone was found once. The gene calls are TRBV14 and TRBJ2-7; 9 positions agree with TRBD2. This CDR3 has 13 residues. Germline-derived CDR1 and CDR2 are SGHDN and FVKESK. Losses at the gene ends were 6 bases for V and 2 bases for J; bases not matched to a gene: 2. The CDR3 DNA reads TGTGCCAGCAGTCTAGCGGGAACCTACGAGCAGTACTTC. Protein sequence: CASSLAGTYEQYF.

For this clone: The junction differs from germline at one of its ends, possibly a read error. The chain uses TRBV11-2 and TRBJ2-7, with 8 bases matching TRBD1. In germline, CDR1 is SGHAT, CDR2 FQNNGV. CDR3 size: 14 residues. The DNA for the CDR3 is TGTGCCAGCAGCTCCCCCGGACAGGGAATGGAGCTGAACTTC. Protein sequence: CASSSPGQGMELNF.

This chain joins TRBV2 and TRBJ2-7, with 9 bases that match TRBD1. Germline V gives CDR1 SNHLY, CDR2 FYNNEI. This CDR3 has 15 amino acids. V dropped 6 bases and J dropped 2; count of bases not matched to a gene: 8. The CDR3 bases are TGTGCCAGCAGGGGTACCAGGGACAGGGCCTACGAGCAGTACTTC. Protein: CASRGTRDRAYEQYF.

The chain has TRBV7-3 and TRBJ2-5; 13 nucleotides match TRBD2. CDR1 and CDR2 from the germline V gene are SGHTA and FQGTGA. Losses at the gene ends were 5 bases for V and 5 bases for J; bases not matched to a gene: 5. CDR3 length: 15 amino acids. The CDR3 sequence: CASSHGTSGDETQYF. The CDR3 nucleotides read TGTGCCAGCAGCCACGGGACTAGCGGGGATGAGACCCAGTACTTC.

This clone was counted once. The chain employs TRBV5-1 and TRBJ2-5; 8 bases fit TRBD1. J lost 4 bases, V lost 4 bases, and 9 bases had no gene match. Looked up from germline, CDR1 is SGHRS and CDR2 is YFSETQ. The CDR3 spans 15 residues. The CDR3 spells CASSEGQVIRETQYF. The CDR3 DNA reads as TGCGCCAGCAGCGAGGGACAGGTTATACGAGAGACCCAGTACTTC.

The gene calls are TRBV30 and TRBJ1-4, with 10 bases identical to TRBD1. The CDR3 has 15 residues. V dropped 2 bases and J dropped 8; count of bases not matched to a gene: 8. CDR1 is GTSNPN and CDR2 is SVGIG in the germline V gene (reference sequence). CDR3 sequence (DNA): TGTGCCTGGAGTCGGCTCGGGACAGGGGAAGAAAAACTGTTTTTT. It codes for CAWSRLGTGEEKLFF.

This chain links TRBV15 with TRBJ2-5; 7 bases are a match to TRBD2. V shed 1 base and J 3 bases; nucleotides not matched to a gene: 5. Looked up from germline, CDR1 is LNHNV and CDR2 is YYDKDF (reference sequence). The CDR3 spans 15 residues. CDR3 sequence reads: CATSRVGGLKETQYF. The CDR3 DNA sequence: TGTGCCACCAGCAGAGTCGGGGGACTAAAAGAGACCCAGTACTTC.

The genes are TRBV11-2 and TRBJ1-2, with TRBD1 matching over 8 bases. Germline V gene lookup returns CDR1 SGHAT and CDR2 FQNNGV. The length of the CDR3 is 15 residues. V trimming: 5 bases; J trimming: 6 bases; junction bases outside the gene matches: 11. CDR3 in amino acids: CASSTPRTGRHGYTF. The CDR3, as DNA: TGTGCCAGCAGCACCCCACGGACAGGGCGACATGGCTACACCTTC.

V gene TRBV15 combines with J gene TRBJ2-1, with D unclear. The germline V gene has CDR1 LNHNV and CDR2 YYDKDF (reference sequence). The length of the CDR3 is 14 residues. V was clipped by 1 base and J by 7 bases, with 11 bases between them. CDR3 in DNA: TGTGCCACCAGCAGAGGAGAGCTGCGGAATGAGCAGTTCTTC. Its translation is CATSRGELRNEQFF.

This sequence joins TRBV5-6 and TRBJ1-4, with a tentative D call TRBD1 (6 bases). The CDR3 extends over 13 amino acids. V gave up 5 bases and J gave up 4 bases, with 9 bases separating them. CDR1 is SGHDT and CDR2 is YYEEEE in the germline V gene. The CDR3 nucleotides read TGTGCCAGCAGAGGACAGCTTAATGAAAAACTGTTTTTT. The encoded protein is CASRGQLNEKLFF. Together with reference TRBV5-6 and TRBJ1-4, the CDR3 gives the full variable domain: DAGVTQSPTHLIKTRGQQVTLRCSPKSGHDTVSWYQQALGQGPQFIFQYYEEEERQRGNFPDRFSGHQFPNYSSELNVNALLLGDSALYLCASRGQLNEKLFFGSGTQLSVL.

The gene calls are TRBV6-1 and TRBJ1-5; 8 bases are a match to TRBD1. V gave up 7 bases and J gave up 5 bases; unmatched junction bases: 7. The CDR3 totals 14 residues. From germline, CDR1 is MNHNS and CDR2 SASEGT. The CDR3 protein is CASTRNRGDQPQHF. The CDR3 bases are TGTGCCAGCACTAGAAACAGGGGGGATCAGCCCCAGCATTTT.

The V and J genes are TRBV28 and TRBJ2-1, with 9 bases lining up with TRBD1. The trim removed 7 bases at V and 7 bases at J, leaving 11 bases unmatched. Per the germline V gene, CDR1 is MDHEN and CDR2 is SYDVKM. There are 15 residues in the CDR3. The CDR3: CASITLRDRANEQFF. CDR3 coding DNA: TGTGCCAGCATAACTCTCCGGGACAGGGCGAATGAGCAGTTCTTC.